These 24 T cell receptor beta chains came from one sample sequenced in a study of Ad26.COV2.S vaccination and SARS-CoV-2 variants. Noted treatment: 15 to 20 received Ad26.COV2.S at low or high dose, single or two shots; 5 received placebo; per-sample allocation not given. Collection of samples fell on day 63 after the first vaccine or placebo injection. Only in-frame clones appear in the TCRdb table, and some are missing; sequencing was by immunoSEQ multiplex PCR. The data show some 320,000 clones, with about 82% seen just once and 1.9% held by the top ten. Sequencing was performed on peripheral blood, taken in a trial of Ad26.COV2.S vaccine versus placebo. Receptors were obtained from a person aged 18-65 years who received the Ad26.COV2.S COVID-19 vaccine or a placebo.

The V call is TRBV7-3, the J call TRBJ2-1, with 7 bases identical to TRBD1. Germline V gives CDR1 SGHTA, CDR2 FQGTGA. The CDR3 is 16 residues long. Trimming took 5 bases from V and 4 from J; bases not matched to a gene: 11. The CDR3 here is CASSLQGVRSYNEQFF. CDR3 in DNA: TGTGCCAGCAGCCTCCAGGGGGTCAGATCATACAATGAGCAGTTCTTC. The full variable domain, in which reference TRBV7-3 and TRBJ2-1 provide the parts outside the CDR3, is GAGVSQTPSNKVTEKGKYVELRCDPISGHTALYWYRQSLGQGPEFLIYFQGTGAADDSGLPNDRFFAVRPEGSVSTLKIQRTERGDSAVYLCASSLQGVRSYNEQFFGPGTRLTVL.

The chain recombines TRBV5-4 with TRBJ2-5, with D tentatively TRBD2 (7 bases). Germline V gives CDR1 SGHNT, CDR2 YYREEE (reference sequence). V lost 0 bases to trimming and J lost 7 bases, with 31 bases between them. The CDR3 length is 20 residues. For the CDR3, the DNA is TGTGCCAGCAGCTTGGGGGCTGGCGGGGGCCCAACCCTGAAACGCGGGACCCAGTACTTC. It translates to CASSLGAGGGPTLKRGTQYF.

This chain uses TRBV27 with TRBJ2-7, with D maybe TRBD2 (7 bases). Trimming took 6 bases from V and 1 from J, leaving 16 bases between them. Looked up from germline, CDR1 is MNHEY and CDR2 is SMNVEV (reference sequence). CDR3 length: 15 amino acids. In nucleotides, the CDR3 is TGTGCCAGCAGAGGGGGGGGAGGGTATTCCTACGAGCAGTACTTC. This gives the protein CASRGGGGYSYEQYF.

CDR3 amino acids: CASSLQGVTDTQYF. The CDR3 DNA reads as TGTGCCAGCAGCCTACAGGGGGTAACAGATACGCAGTATTTT. The chain is built from TRBV9 and TRBJ2-3; 8 bases line up with TRBD1. The germline CDR1 and CDR2 sequences are SGDLS and YYNGEE. V was clipped by 4 bases and J by 3 bases; unmatched bases: 4. The CDR3 totals 14 residues.

The chain recombines TRBV11-2 with TRBJ2-1; D is perhaps TRBD2 (6 bases). V was pared by 6 bases and J by 1 base, with 13 bases between. The CDR3 covers 15 residues. Germline V CDR1 and CDR2: SGHAT, FQNNGV. This CDR3 is CASSRSAGSYNEQFF. The CDR3 DNA sequence: TGTGCCAGCAGTAGGTCAGCGGGTTCCTACAATGAGCAGTTCTTC. Looking up the rest from reference TRBV11-2 and TRBJ2-1 gives the full variable domain: EAGVAQSPRYKIIEKRQSVAFWCNPISGHATLYWYQQILGQGPKLLIQFQNNGVVDDSQLPKDRFSAERLKGVDSTLKIQPAKLEDSAVYLCASSRSAGSYNEQFFGPGTRLTVL.

The rearrangement joins TRBV3-1 (or the pseudogene TRBV3-2) to TRBJ1-6; no firm D call. The CDR3 sequence is 16 residues long. Trimming took 0 bases from V and 0 from J, leaving 6 bases between them. Germline values: CDR1 LGHDT, CDR2 YNNKEL (reference sequence). This CDR3 reads CASSQERSSYNSPLHF. CDR3 bases: TGTGCCAGCAGCCAAGAGAGGAGCTCCTATAATTCACCCCTCCACTTT.

CDR3 protein: CARSISGGSHEKLFF. The DNA for the CDR3 is TGTGCCAGAAGCATATCAGGGGGTTCCCATGAAAAACTGTTTTTT. The rearrangement joins TRBV5-3 to TRBJ1-4; 7 bases are a match to TRBD1. TRBV5-3 is an ORF for which the function is uncertain. This CDR3 is 15 amino acids long. Unmatched junction bases numbered 9, after V lost 4 bases and J lost 6 bases.

The chain recombines TRBV4-3 with TRBJ2-3; 7 positions agree with TRBD1. Trimming took 1 base from V and 3 from J; bases not matched to a gene: 7. The CDR3 loop spans 16 amino acids. CDR1 and CDR2 (germline): LGHNA, YSLEER. In nucleotides, the CDR3 is TGCGCCAGCAGCCAAGTCGCGGGCAGGGGGACAGATACGCAGTATTTT. Encoded protein: CASSQVAGRGTDTQYF.

The chain links TRBV28 to TRBJ1-2; 7 nucleotides agree with TRBD1. J lost 6 bases, V lost 5 bases, and 12 bases had no gene match. Looked up from germline, CDR1 is MDHEN and CDR2 is SYDVKM. This CDR3 region has 15 residues. The CDR3 DNA follows: TGTGCCAGCAGTCAGGGGGTGGGCAGGGGCCATGGCTACACCTTC. Its protein product is CASSQGVGRGHGYTF.

This chain joins TRBV27 and TRBJ2-3; D not certain. The CDR3 is 13 amino acids. V lost 2 bases, J lost 6 bases, and 9 bases lay in between. Looked up from germline, CDR1 is MNHEY and CDR2 is SMNVEV (reference sequence). The CDR3 DNA sequence: TGTGCCAGCAGTTTAAGGCTAGGGGATACGCAGTATTTT. Translating it yields CASSLRLGDTQYF.

As regards this clone: In the same sample, other DNA sequences code for this CDR3. The chain is built from TRBV7-2 and TRBJ1-5, with a weak D call TRBD1 (6 bases). The CDR3 sequence is 14 residues long. The germline V and J ends were trimmed by 0 bases and 4 bases, with 7 bases remaining between them. The germline gives CDR1 SGHTA, CDR2 FQGNSA. The CDR3 nucleotides read TGTGCCAGCAGCTTAGCAGGGGGGAATCAGCCCCAGCATTTT. Translation: CASSLAGGNQPQHF.

CDR3 sequence reads: CASTRAGNEQYF. Here the CDR3 DNA reads TGTGCCAGCACCCGGGCGGGTAACGAGCAGTACTTC. The chain is built from TRBV12-3 or TRBV12-4 and TRBJ2-7, with D possibly TRBD2 on 5 matching bases. V was trimmed by 7 bases and J by 5 bases, leaving 12 bases between them. The CDR3 is 12 residues long.

The sample holds a few counts of this clone. In DNA form, the CDR3 reads TGTGCCAGCAGTTACCCACCGGGACAGGAGGCGGATCTGCAGTACTTC. It codes for CASSYPPGQEADLQYF. The chain carries TRBV6-2 or TRBV6-3 and TRBJ2-7; TRBD1 matches 8 bases. CDR3 length: 16 amino acids. Unmatched junction bases numbered 15, after V lost 2 bases and J lost 9 bases. Looked up from germline, CDR1 is MNHEY and CDR2 is SVGEGT.

This chain connects TRBV9 to TRBJ2-1; TRBD1 matches 10 bases. This CDR3 has 15 residues. Germline V gene lookup returns CDR1 SGDLS and CDR2 YYNGEE. J lost 7 bases, V lost 3 bases, and 7 bases had no gene match. This CDR3 is CASSARQGANNEQFF. CDR3 bases: TGTGCCAGCAGCGCCCGACAGGGGGCTAATAATGAGCAGTTCTTC.

The V and J genes are TRBV24-1 and TRBJ2-7, with D unresolved. Trimming took off 9 bases at V and 2 bases at J, with 10 bases between the two ends. CDR3 size: 12 residues. Per the germline V gene, CDR1 is KGHDR and CDR2 is SFDVKD. In DNA, the CDR3 is TGTGCCACCGTAAGGTTTCCCTACGAGCAGTACTTC. Its translation: CATVRFPYEQYF.

The chain links TRBV12-3 or TRBV12-4 to TRBJ1-4; TRBD1 matches 8 bases. This CDR3 has 13 residues. V shed 5 bases and J 7 bases; nucleotides not matched to a gene: 3. In DNA, the CDR3 is TGTGCCAGCAGTCAGGGGGCCCGTGAAAAACTGTTTTTT. It specifies CASSQGAREKLFF.

This clone showed up just once. This chain joins TRBV30 and TRBJ2-7; 15 bases are shared with TRBD2. V lost 7 bases to trimming and J lost 7 bases; unmatched junction nucleotides: 5. The germline V gene encodes CDR1 GTSNPN and CDR2 SVGIG (reference sequence). The length of the CDR3 is 13 residues. The DNA for the CDR3 is TGTGCCTCGCCGGGACTAGCGGGGGGTGAGCAGTACTTC. It translates to CASPGLAGGEQYF. The whole variable domain, remainder taken from reference TRBV30 and TRBJ2-7, is SQTIHQWPATLVQPVGSPLSLECTVEGTSNPNLYWYRQAAGRGLQLLFYSVGIGQISSEVPQNLSASRPQDRQFILSSKKLLLSDSGFYLCASPGLAGGEQYFGPGTRLTVT.

This clone was seen once. This sequence joins TRBV21-1 and TRBJ1-5; the table calls TRBD1, which could not be checked here. TRBV21-1 is listed as a pseudogene. The CDR3 covers 15 residues. CDR3 bases: TGTGCCAGCAGCTCTGGGACAGTCTCGGATCAGCCCCAGCATTTT. This sequence encodes CASSSGTVSDQPQHF.

The gene calls are TRBV15 and TRBJ2-7, with D unclear. Germline values: CDR1 LNHNV, CDR2 YYDKDF (reference sequence). V shed 1 base and J shed 6 bases, with 13 bases lying between them. The CDR3 is 14 residues long. The CDR3 is CATSRGGRRGEQYF. The CDR3 DNA follows: TGTGCCACCAGCAGAGGTGGCAGGCGCGGCGAGCAGTACTTC.

The J gene is TRBJ1-2, the V gene TRBV7-2, with 8 bases identical to TRBD1. The length of the CDR3 is 15 residues. J was trimmed by 4 bases and V by 4 bases; bases with no gene match: 8. In germline, CDR1 is SGHTA, CDR2 FQGNSA. CDR3 nucleotides: TGTGCCAGCAGCTCACAGGGGGAGGGGTTCTATGGCTACACCTTC. Amino acids: CASSSQGEGFYGYTF.

The J gene is TRBJ2-7, the V gene TRBV9; D is possibly TRBD1 (6 bases). The CDR3 is made up of 15 amino acids. Germline V gives CDR1 SGDLS, CDR2 YYNGEE. With 4 bases removed from V and 4 bases from J, the gap between germline ends came to 18 bases. CDR3 region: CASSSQGRFGYEQYF. CDR3 nucleotides: TGTGCCAGCAGCTCACAGGGTCGGTTTGGGTACGAGCAGTACTTC.

The chain is built from TRBV5-1 and TRBJ1-4; the D gene is possibly TRBD1 (6 bases). V was pared by 2 bases and J by 5 bases, with 16 bases between. The CDR3 contains 16 residues. The germline V gene encodes CDR1 SGHRS and CDR2 YFSETQ. CDR3 nucleotides: TGCGCCAGCAGCTTTTTCTCAGGGGCGGGAAATGAAAAACTGTTTTTT. Its translation is CASSFFSGAGNEKLFF.

This chain joins TRBV19 and TRBJ2-6, with a possible D match to TRBD1 (6 bases). The V and J ends lost 11 bases and 0 bases respectively, with 23 bases between them. The germline gives CDR1 LNHDA, CDR2 SQIVND (reference sequence). The CDR3 length is 18 residues. CDR3 sequence reads: CAVGTSTGSPSGANVLTF. The CDR3 DNA reads as TGTGCCGTCGGGACATCGACAGGTTCGCCCTCTGGGGCCAACGTCCTGACTTTC.

The chain links TRBV5-4 to TRBJ1-2; possibly TRBD1 for D (5 bases). Germline assignment: CDR1 SGHNT and CDR2 YYREEE (reference sequence). V dropped 4 bases and J dropped 3 bases, with 16 bases sitting between them. There are 15 residues in the CDR3. The CDR3 loop reads CASSPGTGFYYGYTF. The CDR3 nucleotides read TGTGCCAGCAGCCCCGGAACAGGTTTTTACTATGGCTACACCTTC.